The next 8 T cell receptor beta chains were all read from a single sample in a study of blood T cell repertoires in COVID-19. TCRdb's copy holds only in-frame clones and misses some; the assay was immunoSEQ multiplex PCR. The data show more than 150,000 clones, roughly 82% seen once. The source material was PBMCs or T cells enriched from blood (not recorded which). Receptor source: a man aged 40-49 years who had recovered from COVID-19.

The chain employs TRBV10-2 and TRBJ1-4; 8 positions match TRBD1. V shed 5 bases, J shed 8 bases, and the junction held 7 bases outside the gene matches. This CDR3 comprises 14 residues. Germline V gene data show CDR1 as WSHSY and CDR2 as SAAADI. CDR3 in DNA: TGCGCCAGCAGTAACGGACAGGGTGGAGAAAAACTGTTTTTT. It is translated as CASSNGQGGEKLFF.

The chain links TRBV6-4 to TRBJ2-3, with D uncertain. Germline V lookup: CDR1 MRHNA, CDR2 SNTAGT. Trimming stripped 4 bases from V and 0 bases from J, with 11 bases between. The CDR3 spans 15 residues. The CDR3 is CASSAVSGSTDTQYF. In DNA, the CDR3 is TGTGCCAGCAGTGCGGTCTCTGGTAGCACAGATACGCAGTATTTT.

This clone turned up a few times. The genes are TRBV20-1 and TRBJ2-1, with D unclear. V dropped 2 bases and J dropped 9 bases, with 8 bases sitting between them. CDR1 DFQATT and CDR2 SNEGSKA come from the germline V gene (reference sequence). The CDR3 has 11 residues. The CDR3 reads CSARPAGEQFF. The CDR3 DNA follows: TGCAGTGCTAGACCAGCAGGTGAGCAGTTCTTC.

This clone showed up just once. The CDR3, as DNA: TGTGCCAGCAGCTCCACACAGGGATATGAGCAGTTCTTC. It yields the protein CASSSTQGYEQFF. The chain links TRBV7-3 to TRBJ2-1; TRBD1 might be the D (6 bases). V dropped 4 bases and J dropped 8 bases, with 12 bases sitting between them. CDR1 and CDR2 (germline): SGHTA, FQGTGA. The CDR3 extends over 13 amino acids.

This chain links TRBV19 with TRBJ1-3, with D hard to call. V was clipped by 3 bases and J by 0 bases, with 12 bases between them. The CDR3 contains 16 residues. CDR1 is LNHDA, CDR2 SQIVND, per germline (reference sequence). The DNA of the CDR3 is TGTGCCAGTAGTATCCGGCAGGCCCTCTCTGGAAACACCATATATTTT. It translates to CASSIRQALSGNTIYF.

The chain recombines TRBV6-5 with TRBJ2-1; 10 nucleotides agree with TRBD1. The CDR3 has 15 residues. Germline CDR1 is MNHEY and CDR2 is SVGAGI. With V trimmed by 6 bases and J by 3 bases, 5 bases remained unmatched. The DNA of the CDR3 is TGTGCCAGCAGGGTCGGGACAGGGGACTACAATGAGCAGTTCTTC. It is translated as CASRVGTGDYNEQFF.

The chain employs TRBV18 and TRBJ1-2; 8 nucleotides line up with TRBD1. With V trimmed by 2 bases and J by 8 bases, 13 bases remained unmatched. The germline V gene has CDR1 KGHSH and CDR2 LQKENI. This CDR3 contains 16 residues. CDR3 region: CASSPTGGKGERGYTF. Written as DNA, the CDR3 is TGTGCCAGCTCACCAACAGGGGGAAAAGGAGAACGGGGCTACACCTTC. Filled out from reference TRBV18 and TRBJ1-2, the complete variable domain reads NAGVMQNPRHLVRRRGQEARLRCSPMKGHSHVYWYRQLPEEGLKFMVYLQKENIIDESGMPKERFSAEFPKEGPSILRIQQVVRGDSAAYFCASSPTGGKGERGYTFGSGTRLTVV.

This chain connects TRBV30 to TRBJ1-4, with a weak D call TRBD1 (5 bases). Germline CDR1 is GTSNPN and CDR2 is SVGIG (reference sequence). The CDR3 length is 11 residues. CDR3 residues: CAGGSNEKLFF. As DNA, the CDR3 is TGTGCTGGGGGGAGCAATGAAAAACTGTTTTTT.